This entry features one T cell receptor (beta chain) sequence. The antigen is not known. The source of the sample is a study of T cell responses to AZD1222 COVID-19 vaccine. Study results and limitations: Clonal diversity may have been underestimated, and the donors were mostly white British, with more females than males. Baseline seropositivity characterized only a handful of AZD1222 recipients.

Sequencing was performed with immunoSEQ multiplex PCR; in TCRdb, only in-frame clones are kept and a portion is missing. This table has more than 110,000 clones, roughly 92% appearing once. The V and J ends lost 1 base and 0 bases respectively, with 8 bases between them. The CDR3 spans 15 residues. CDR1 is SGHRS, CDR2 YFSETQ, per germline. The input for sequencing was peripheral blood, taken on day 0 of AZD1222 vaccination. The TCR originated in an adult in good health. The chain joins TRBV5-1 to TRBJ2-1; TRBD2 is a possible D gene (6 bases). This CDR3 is CASSLQTSSYNEQFF. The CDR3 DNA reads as TGCGCCAGCAGCTTGCAGACTAGCTCCTACAATGAGCAGTTCTTC.